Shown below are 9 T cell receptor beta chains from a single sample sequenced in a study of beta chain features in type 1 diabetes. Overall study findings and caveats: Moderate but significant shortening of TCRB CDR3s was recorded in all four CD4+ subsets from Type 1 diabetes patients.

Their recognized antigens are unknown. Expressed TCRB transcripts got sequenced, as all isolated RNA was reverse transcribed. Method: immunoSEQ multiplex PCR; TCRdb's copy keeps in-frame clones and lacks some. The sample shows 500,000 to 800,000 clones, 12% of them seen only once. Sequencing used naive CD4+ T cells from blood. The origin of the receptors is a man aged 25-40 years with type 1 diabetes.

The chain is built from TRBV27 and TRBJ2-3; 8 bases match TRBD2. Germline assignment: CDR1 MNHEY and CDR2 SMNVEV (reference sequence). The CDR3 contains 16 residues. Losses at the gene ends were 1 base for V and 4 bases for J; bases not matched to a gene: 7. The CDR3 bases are TGTGCCAGCAGTTTATATTCGGGGGGGTCGGCAGATACGCAGTATTTT. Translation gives CASSLYSGGSADTQYF.

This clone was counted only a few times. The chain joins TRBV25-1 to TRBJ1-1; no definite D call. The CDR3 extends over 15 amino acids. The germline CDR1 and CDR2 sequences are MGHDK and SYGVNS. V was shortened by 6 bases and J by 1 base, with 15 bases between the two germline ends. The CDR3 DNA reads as TGTGCCAGCAGCGGAGTGGAGGGCGAGAACACTGAAGCTTTCTTT. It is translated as CASSGVEGENTEAFF.

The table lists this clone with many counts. The chain's CDR3 is CATSRDLTSGANVLTF. CDR3 coding DNA: TGTGCCACCAGCAGAGATCTAACCTCTGGGGCCAACGTCCTGACTTTC. The rearrangement joins TRBV15 to TRBJ2-6; D is uncertain. V shed 0 bases and J shed 0 bases, with 6 bases lying between them. CDR1 is LNHNV, CDR2 YYDKDF, per germline (reference sequence). The CDR3 has 16 residues.

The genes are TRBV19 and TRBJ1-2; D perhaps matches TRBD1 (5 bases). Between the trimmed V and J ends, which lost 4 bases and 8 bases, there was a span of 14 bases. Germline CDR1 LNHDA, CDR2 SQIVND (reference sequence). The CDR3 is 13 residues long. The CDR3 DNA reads TGTGCCAGTAGTAGGCAGGGCGGGAGAGGCTACACCTTC. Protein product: CASSRQGGRGYTF.

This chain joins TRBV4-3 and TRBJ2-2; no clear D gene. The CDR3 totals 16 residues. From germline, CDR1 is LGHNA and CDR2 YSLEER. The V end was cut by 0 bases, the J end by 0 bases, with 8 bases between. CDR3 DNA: TGCGCCAGCAGCCAAGAGCCCCCCACGAACACCGGGGAGCTGTTTTTT. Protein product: CASSQEPPTNTGELFF.

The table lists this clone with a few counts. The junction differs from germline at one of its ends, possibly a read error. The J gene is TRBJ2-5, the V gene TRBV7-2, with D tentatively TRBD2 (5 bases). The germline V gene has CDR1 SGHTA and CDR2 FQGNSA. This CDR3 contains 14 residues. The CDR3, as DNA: TGTGCCAGCAGCCTAGCAGCTTACCAAGAGACCCAGTACTTC. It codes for CASSLAAYQETQYF. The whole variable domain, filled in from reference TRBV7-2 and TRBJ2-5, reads GAGVSQSPSNKVTEKGKDVELRCDPISGHTALYWYRQSLGQGLEFLIYFQGNSAPDKSGLPSDRFSAERTGGSVSTLTIQRTQQEDSAVYLCASSLAAYQETQYFGPGTRLLVL.

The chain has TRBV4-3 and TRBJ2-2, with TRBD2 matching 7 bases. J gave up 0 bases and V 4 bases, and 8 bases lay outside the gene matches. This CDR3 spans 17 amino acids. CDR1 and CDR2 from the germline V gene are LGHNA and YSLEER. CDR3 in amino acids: CASSRGEGLSNTGELFF. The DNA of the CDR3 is TGCGCCAGCAGCCGTGGGGAGGGACTATCGAACACCGGGGAGCTGTTTTTT.

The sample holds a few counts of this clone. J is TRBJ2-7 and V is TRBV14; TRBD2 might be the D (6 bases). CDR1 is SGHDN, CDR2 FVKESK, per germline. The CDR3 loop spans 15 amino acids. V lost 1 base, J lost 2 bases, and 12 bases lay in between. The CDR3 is CASSQALGGPYEQYF. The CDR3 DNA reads TGTGCCAGCAGCCAAGCTTTGGGAGGACCCTACGAGCAGTACTTC. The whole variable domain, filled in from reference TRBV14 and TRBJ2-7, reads EAGVTQFPSHSVIEKGQTVTLRCDPISGHDNLYWYRRVMGKEIKFLLHFVKESKQDESGMPNNRFLAERTGGTYSTLKVQPAELEDSGVYFCASSQALGGPYEQYFGPGTRLTVT.

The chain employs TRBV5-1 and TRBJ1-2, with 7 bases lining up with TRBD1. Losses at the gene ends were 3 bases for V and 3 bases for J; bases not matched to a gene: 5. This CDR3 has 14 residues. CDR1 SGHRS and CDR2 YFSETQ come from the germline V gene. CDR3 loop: CASSSGTAYYGYTF. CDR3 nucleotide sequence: TGCGCCAGCAGCTCCGGGACAGCCTACTATGGCTACACCTTC.